This note documents a single T cell receptor beta chain sequence. What this receptor recognizes is not known. The CDR3 extends 3 residues past the end of the read, so its final part is completed from the germline J gene. The immunoSEQ assay used multiplex PCR to amplify TCR beta CDR3 regions from an average of around 1.2 ug of genomic DNA per sample. The assay corrected primer bias using a complete synthetic TCR repertoire to establish an amplification baseline. The amplicons were sequenced using the Illumina platform. As for how the authors treated the data: Sequences were error-corrected by clustering with frequency ratios and a modified nearest-neighbor algorithm and were then analyzed in the immunoSEQ Analyzer with IMGT gene definitions. At each rarefaction depth, TCR richness and evenness were averaged across 20 rarefaction repeats, and any sample with fewer sequences than the depth was left out. Relative abundances of V, D and J genes were compared between groups using Wilcoxon rank sum tests, with FDR correction applied. For the blinded duplicates, the intraclass correlation was around 95% for TCR richness and averaged around 76% across roughly 72 gene segments. TCRdb took this table from immuneACCESS and kept in-frame rearrangements with V and J called. Such tables lack part of the clones; where checked against another copy, unresolved V genes explain under half of the gap, and the rest is unexplained. D and trimming were read from the DNA, whereas the V and J calls and clone size are those reported in that table. This sample's table carries 25,000 to 30,000 clones. 2.5% to 3.5% of the sample comes from the top ten.

For CDR1 and CDR2, the germline V gene lists MNHNS and SASEGT. V is shortened by 1 base, J by 4 bases, and the region joining them spans 7 bases. The CDR3 holds 13 amino acids from the cysteine to the phenylalanine. Sequencing covers 30 bases of the CDR3, shown here with the frame starting at base 1. This specimen comes from a study of T cells in women clearing cervical HPV infection (dated by TCRdb to the late 2010s). In the study overall: The cases were some 26 women with histologically confirmed HPV16-related CIN3 or worse, and 2 of those women had invasive cancers. The controls were around 25 women whose single incident HPV16 infection cleared within 12 months with no development of precancer or cancer. Blood from cases was drawn at the visit where the lesion was first identified, while blood from controls was drawn once the infection was no longer detected. For cases, a median interval of approximately 140 days, with an interquartile range of 90 to 200 days, was observed between lesion detection and blood sampling. Because only a few women had HLA typing data, the possibility that HLA type acted as a confounder could not be ruled out. This exploratory proof-of-principle case-control study, nested within the Guanacaste HPV Natural History Study in Costa Rica, compared TCR repertoires among women with different cervical HPV16 outcomes. Cases were matched to controls by age within five years and by the year the sample was collected. Median age was roughly 35 years in cases versus roughly 37 in controls, and baseline characteristics did not differ significantly. In the parent cohort, 8,500 to 12,000 women aged 18 or older were enrolled in Guanacaste, Costa Rica, during about 1993 to 1994 and were followed for six to seven years. Quality controls consisted of five blinded duplicates per group, for a total of around 60 samples made up of approximately 50 participants and ten or so replicates.

General conclusions and limits of the study: Random forest classifiers combining richness and V gene abundances distinguished cases from controls with an estimated AUC of approximately 0.83. Whether associations preceded infection or resulted from infection could not be shown with the cross-sectional design, and effector/memory subsets and HPV-specific T cells were not isolated. Because the number of T cells in each sample was unknown, differences in richness could reflect differing T-cell content rather than repertoire biology. Cases had lower TRBV6-7 relative abundance than controls (approximately 0.11% versus 0.16%; Bonferroni P = 0.0008). TCR repertoire richness was significantly higher in CIN3+ cases than in controls across sequencing depths, while evenness did not differ.

Every participant had a single incident cervical HPV16 infection, and women with prevalent HPV16 infections were excluded. Cervical HPV DNA was detected by MY09/MY11 PCR and genotyped by dot-blot hybridization. Around 16 mL of heparinized blood was centrifuged, after which the buffy coat was aliquoted, frozen at -30 degrees C, and then stored at -80 degrees C. Genomic DNA was extracted from buffy coat specimens using QIAGEN kits. The V and J genes are TRBV6-1 and TRBJ1-1, with no confident D gene call. The source material was blood buffy coat. The TCR sequence derives from a woman between 18 and 69 years old with a cervical HPV16 infection that either progressed to CIN3+ or cleared (not recorded which). Here the CDR3 is given as CASSEGPSTEAFF. Partial CDR3 DNA: TGTGCCAGCAGTGAAGGGCCTTCCACTGAA.